This T cell receptor beta chain was documented in a study of cytomegalovirus exposure and HLA in healthy donors. The study, taken as a whole, reports: TCR beta chains associated with HLA were, in a later analysis, more clonally expanded than equally common others. It was reportedly the case that the classifier diagnosed cytomegalovirus status with high specificity and sensitivity.

Germline trimming cut 2 bases from V and 7 bases from J; bases unmatched to any gene: 8. This CDR3 comprises 15 residues. Germline V CDR1 and CDR2: SGHTA, FQGNSA. The PCR used 60 Vbeta and 13 Jbeta primers. Method: immunoSEQ multiplex PCR; TCRdb's copy keeps in-frame clones and lacks some. The sample includes some 85,000 clones, 75% to 80% of them seen just once. About this clone itself: Its specificity is unknown.

This receptor was taken from a woman in her thirties or forties in good health and CMV-seropositive. The sample taken for sequencing was PBMCs. J is TRBJ2-1 and V is TRBV7-2, with 7 bases identical to TRBD2. The CDR3 sequence is CASSLFRGSMNEQFF. CDR3 coding DNA: TGTGCCAGCAGCTTATTCCGCGGGAGTATGAATGAGCAGTTCTTC.